The sequence of this TCR beta chain was determined in a study of CD8+ T cells in alopecia areata. The V and J ends lost 2 bases and 3 bases, in that order; junction bases with no gene match: 4. CDR1 and CDR2 (germline): SGDLS, YYNGEE. This CDR3 spans 14 amino acids. Treatment described: oral pan-JAK inhibitor, 5-10 mg twice daily. Sorting separated CD4+ and CD8+ T cells out of PBMCs. Sequencing templates came from extracted RNA that was reverse transcribed into cDNA. TCRdb's table, derived via immunoSEQ multiplex PCR, lists solely in-frame clones and lacks some. The table lists approximately 170,000 clones, around 60% of them singletons. General study results and limits: Links between baseline CD8+ expansion and response need larger treated cohorts.

Of note for this clone: No antigen is known for it.

The V and J genes are TRBV9 and TRBJ2-7; 8 nucleotides agree with TRBD2. This material consisted of CD4+ T cells sorted from blood, taken at week 24, from a patient treated with tofacitinib. The clonotype was recovered from a human donor with alopecia areata. The CDR3 here is CASSVLAGGYEQYF. Written as DNA, the CDR3 is TGTGCCAGCAGCGTGTTGGCGGGGGGCTACGAGCAGTACTTC.